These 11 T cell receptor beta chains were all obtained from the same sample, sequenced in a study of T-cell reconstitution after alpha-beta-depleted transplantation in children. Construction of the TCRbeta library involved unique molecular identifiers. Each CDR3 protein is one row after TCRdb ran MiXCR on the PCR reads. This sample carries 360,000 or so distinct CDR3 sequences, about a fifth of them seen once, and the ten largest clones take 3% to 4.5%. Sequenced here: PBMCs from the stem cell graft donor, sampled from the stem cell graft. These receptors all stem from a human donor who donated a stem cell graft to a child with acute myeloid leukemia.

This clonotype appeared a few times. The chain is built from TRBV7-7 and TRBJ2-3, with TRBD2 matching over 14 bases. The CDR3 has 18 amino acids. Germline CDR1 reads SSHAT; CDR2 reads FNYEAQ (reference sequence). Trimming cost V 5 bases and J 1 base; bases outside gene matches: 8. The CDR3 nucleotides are TGTGCCAGCAGCGCGGGACTAGCGGGAGACCTGGGCACAGATACGCAGTATTTT. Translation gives CASSAGLAGDLGTDTQYF.

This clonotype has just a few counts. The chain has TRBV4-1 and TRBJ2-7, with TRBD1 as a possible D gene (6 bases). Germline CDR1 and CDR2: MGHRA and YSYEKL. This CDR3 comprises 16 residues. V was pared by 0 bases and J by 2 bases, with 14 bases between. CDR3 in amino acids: CASSQDQGSATYEQYF. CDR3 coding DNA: TGCGCCAGCAGCCAAGATCAGGGGAGCGCTACCTACGAGCAGTACTTC.

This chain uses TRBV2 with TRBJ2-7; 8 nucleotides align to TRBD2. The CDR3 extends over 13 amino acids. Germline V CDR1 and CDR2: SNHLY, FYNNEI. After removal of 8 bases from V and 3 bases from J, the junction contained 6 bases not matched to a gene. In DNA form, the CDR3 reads TGTGCCAGCGGGCGGCGGGGGGACTACGAGCAGTACTTC. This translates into CASGRRGDYEQYF.

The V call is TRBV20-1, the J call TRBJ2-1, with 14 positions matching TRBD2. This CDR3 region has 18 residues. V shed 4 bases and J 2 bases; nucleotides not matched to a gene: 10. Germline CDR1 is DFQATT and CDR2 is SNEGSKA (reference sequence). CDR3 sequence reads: CSATGLAGEVDPYNEQFF. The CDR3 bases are TGCAGTGCTACGGGACTAGCGGGAGAAGTCGATCCCTACAATGAGCAGTTCTTC.

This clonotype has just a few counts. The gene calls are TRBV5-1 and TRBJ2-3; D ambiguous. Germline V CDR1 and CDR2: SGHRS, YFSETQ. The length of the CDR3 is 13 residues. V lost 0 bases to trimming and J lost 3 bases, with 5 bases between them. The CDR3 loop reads CASSLAQTDTQYF. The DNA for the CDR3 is TGCGCCAGCAGCTTGGCCCAGACAGATACGCAGTATTTT.

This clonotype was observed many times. The CDR3 loop reads CSVGTSVQETQYF. DNA for the CDR3: TGCAGCGTTGGAACTAGCGTCCAAGAGACCCAGTACTTC. The chain couples TRBV29-1 to TRBJ2-5, with 7 bases that match TRBD2. V lost 4 bases, J lost 1 base, and 3 bases stayed unmatched. Looked up from germline, CDR1 is SQVTM and CDR2 is ANQGSEA. This CDR3 spans 13 amino acids.

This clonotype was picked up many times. The CDR3 loop is CASGSQGMGNQPQHF. The CDR3 bases are TGTGCCAGCGGATCACAGGGGATGGGCAATCAGCCCCAGCATTTT. The chain links TRBV12-3 or TRBV12-4 to TRBJ1-5; 7 bases fit TRBD1. CDR3 length equals 15 residues. Trimming took 8 bases from V and 2 from J; bases not matched to a gene: 9.

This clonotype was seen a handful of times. Here the CDR3 DNA reads TGCGCCAGCAGCTTGGCGGGCCCTACCTCTGGGGCCAACGTCCTGACTTTC. The encoded protein is CASSLAGPTSGANVLTF. The rearrangement uses TRBV5-1 and TRBJ2-6; D not resolved. Germline V gene lookup returns CDR1 SGHRS and CDR2 YFSETQ. V lost 0 bases, J lost 0 bases, and 10 bases lay in between. The CDR3 has 17 residues.

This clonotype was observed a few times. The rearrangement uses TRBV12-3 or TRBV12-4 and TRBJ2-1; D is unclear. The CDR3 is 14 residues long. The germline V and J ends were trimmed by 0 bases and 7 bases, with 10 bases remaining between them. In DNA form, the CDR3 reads TGTGCCAGCAGTTTAGCTGGATTTGGGAATGAGCAGTTCTTC. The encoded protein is CASSLAGFGNEQFF.

The chain's CDR3 is CSARDQELAGDEQFF. The CDR3 DNA reads TGCAGTGCTAGAGATCAAGAACTAGCGGGTGATGAGCAGTTCTTC. The chain is built from TRBV20-1 and TRBJ2-1, with 9 positions matching TRBD2. The J segment lost 8 bases and the V segment lost 0 bases, leaving 8 bases of the junction unmatched. Germline V gives CDR1 DFQATT, CDR2 SNEGSKA (reference sequence). CDR3 length: 15 amino acids.

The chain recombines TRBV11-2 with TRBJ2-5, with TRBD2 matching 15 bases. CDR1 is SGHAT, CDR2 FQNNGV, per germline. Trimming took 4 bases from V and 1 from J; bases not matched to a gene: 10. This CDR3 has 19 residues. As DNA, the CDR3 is TGTGCCAGCAGCTCCGGGACTAGCGGGAGGAAAGTCCCCCAAGAGACCCAGTACTTC. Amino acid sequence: CASSSGTSGRKVPQETQYF.